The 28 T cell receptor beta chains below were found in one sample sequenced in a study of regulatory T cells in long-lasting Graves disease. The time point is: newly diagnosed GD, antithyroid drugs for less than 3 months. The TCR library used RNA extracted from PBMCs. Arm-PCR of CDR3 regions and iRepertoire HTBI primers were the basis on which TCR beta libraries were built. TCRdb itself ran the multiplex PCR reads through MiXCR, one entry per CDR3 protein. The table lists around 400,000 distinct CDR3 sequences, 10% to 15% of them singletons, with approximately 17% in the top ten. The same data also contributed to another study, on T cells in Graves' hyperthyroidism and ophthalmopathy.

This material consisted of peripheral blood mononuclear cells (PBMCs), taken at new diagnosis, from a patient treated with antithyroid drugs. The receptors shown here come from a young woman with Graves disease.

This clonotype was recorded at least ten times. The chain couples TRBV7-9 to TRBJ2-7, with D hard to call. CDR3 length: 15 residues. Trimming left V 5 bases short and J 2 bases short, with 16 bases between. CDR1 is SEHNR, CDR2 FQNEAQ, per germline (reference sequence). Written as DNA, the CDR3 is TGTGCCAGCAGCCCGATTTTCCCTCCAACCTACGAGCAGTACTTC. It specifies CASSPIFPPTYEQYF.

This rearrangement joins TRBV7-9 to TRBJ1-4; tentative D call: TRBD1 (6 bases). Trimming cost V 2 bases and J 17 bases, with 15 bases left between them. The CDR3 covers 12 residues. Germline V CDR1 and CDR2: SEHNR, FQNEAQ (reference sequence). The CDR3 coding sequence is TGTGCCAGCAGCTTATGGGGACAAAGCATATTTTTT. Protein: CASSLWGQSIFF.

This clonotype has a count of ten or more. Written as DNA, the CDR3 is TGTGCCAGCAACCGGGACACTTCTAACTATGGCTACACCTTC. Amino acid sequence: CASNRDTSNYGYTF. This chain connects TRBV6-1 to TRBJ1-2; D possibly corresponds to TRBD1 (6 bases). The ends were cut back, 7 bases at V and 0 bases at J, with 12 bases in the middle. The CDR3 runs 14 residues. The germline V gene has CDR1 MNHNS and CDR2 SASEGT.

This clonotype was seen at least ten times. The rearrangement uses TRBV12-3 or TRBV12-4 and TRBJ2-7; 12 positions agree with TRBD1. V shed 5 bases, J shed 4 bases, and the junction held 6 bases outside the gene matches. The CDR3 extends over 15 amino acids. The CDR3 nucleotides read TGTGCCAGCAGTGTGAGGGACAGGGGGCGGTACGAGCAGTACTTC. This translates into CASSVRDRGRYEQYF.

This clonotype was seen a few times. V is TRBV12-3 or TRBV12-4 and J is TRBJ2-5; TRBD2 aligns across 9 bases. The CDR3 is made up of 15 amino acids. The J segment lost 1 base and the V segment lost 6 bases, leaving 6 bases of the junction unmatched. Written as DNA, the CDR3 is TGTGCCAGCAGCACAGGGACTAGCAGCCAAGAGACCCAGTACTTC. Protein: CASSTGTSSQETQYF.

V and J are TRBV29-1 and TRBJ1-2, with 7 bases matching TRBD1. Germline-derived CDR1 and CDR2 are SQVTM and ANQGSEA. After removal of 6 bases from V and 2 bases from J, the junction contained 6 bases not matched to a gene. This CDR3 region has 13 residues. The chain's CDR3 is CSVPQGDNYGYTF. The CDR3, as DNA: TGCAGCGTCCCGCAGGGGGACAACTATGGCTACACCTTC.

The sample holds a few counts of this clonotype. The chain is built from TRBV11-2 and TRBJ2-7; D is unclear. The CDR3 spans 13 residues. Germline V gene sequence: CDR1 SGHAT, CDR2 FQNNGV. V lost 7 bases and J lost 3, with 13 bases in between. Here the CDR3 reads CASTPPAGYEQYF. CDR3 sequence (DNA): TGTGCCAGCACCCCTCCGGCCGGCTACGAGCAGTACTTC.

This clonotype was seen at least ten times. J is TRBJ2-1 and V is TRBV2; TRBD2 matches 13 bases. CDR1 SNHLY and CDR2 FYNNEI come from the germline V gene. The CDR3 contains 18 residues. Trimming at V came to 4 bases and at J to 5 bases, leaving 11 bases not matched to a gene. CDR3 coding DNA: TGTGCCAGCAGTGGATTTCCCGGGACTAGCGGGAAGCACAATGAGCAGTTCTTC. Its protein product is CASSGFPGTSGKHNEQFF.

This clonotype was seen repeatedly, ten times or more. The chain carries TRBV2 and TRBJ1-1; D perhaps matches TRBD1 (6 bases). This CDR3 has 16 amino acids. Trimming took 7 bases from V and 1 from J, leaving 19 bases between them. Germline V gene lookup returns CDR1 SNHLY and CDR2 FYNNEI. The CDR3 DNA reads TGTGCCAGCACCAAAGCCGGTCCAGGGGCGAACACTGAAGCTTTCTTT. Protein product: CASTKAGPGANTEAFF.

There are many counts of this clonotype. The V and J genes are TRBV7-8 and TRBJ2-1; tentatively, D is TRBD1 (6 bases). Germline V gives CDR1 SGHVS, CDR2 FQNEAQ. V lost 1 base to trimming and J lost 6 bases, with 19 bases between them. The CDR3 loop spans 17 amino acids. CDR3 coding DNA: TGTGCCAGCAGCTTAGTAACGTGGGGGACATTGATCAATGAGCAGTTCTTC. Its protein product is CASSLVTWGTLINEQFF.

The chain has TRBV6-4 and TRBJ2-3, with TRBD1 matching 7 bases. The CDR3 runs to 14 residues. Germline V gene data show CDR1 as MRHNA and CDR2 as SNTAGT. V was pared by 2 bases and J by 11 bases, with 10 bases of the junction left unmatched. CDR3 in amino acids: CASSDEGARGGQYF. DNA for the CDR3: TGTGCCAGCAGTGACGAGGGGGCCCGAGGGGGGCAGTATTTT.

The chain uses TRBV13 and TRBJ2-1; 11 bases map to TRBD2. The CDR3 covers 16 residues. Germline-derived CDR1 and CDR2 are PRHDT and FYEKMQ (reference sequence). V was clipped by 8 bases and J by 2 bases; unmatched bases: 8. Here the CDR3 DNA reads TGTGCCAGCGGGGCTAGCGGGGGGCCGGCCTACAATGAGCAGTTCTTC. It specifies CASGASGGPAYNEQFF.

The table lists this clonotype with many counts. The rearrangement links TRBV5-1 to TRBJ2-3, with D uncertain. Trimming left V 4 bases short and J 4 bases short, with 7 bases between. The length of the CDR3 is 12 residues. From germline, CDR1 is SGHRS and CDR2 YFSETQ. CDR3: CASSQHPDTQYF. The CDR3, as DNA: TGCGCCAGCAGCCAACATCCAGATACGCAGTATTTT.

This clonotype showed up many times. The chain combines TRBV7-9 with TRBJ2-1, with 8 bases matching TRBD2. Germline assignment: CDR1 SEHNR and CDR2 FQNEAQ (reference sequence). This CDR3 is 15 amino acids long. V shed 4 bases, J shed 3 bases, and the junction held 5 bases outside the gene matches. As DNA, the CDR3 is TGTGCCAGCAGCTCAACTAGCGGAAGCTACAATGAGCAGTTCTTC. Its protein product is CASSSTSGSYNEQFF.

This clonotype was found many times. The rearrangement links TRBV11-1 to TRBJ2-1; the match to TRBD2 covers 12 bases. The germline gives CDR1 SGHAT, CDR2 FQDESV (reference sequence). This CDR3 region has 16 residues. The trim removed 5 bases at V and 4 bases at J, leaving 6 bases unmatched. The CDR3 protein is CASSDPGTSGYNEQFF. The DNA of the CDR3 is TGTGCCAGCAGCGACCCCGGGACTAGCGGGTACAATGAGCAGTTCTTC.

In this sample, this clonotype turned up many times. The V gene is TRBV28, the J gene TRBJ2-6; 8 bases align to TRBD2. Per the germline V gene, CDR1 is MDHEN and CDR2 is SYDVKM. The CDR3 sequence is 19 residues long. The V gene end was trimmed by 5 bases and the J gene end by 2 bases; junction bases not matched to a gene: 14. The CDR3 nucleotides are TGTGCCAGCAGTCGAGTTCCCGGGACTAGTGGTGCTGGGGCCAACGTCCTGACTTTC. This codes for CASSRVPGTSGAGANVLTF.

The CDR3 sequence is CASSVTGVSTGELFF. The CDR3 nucleotides read TGCGCCAGCAGCGTTACGGGAGTGAGCACCGGGGAGCTGTTTTTT. The chain carries TRBV4-1 and TRBJ2-2; a weak D match, TRBD2 (6 bases). Trimming removed 5 bases from V and 4 bases from J, with 14 bases in between. Germline V lookup: CDR1 MGHRA, CDR2 YSYEKL. The CDR3 has 15 residues.

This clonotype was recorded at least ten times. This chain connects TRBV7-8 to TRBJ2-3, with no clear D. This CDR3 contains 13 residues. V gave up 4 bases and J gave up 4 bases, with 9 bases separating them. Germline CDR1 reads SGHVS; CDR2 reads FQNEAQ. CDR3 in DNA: TGTGCCAGCAGCTCAACATCCCCAGATACGCAGTATTTT. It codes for CASSSTSPDTQYF. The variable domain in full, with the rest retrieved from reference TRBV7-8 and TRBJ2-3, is GAGVSQSPRYKVAKRGQDVALRCDPISGHVSLFWYQQALGQGPEFLTYFQNEAQLDKSGLPSDRFFAERPEGSVSTLKIQRTQQEDSAVYLCASSSTSPDTQYFGPGTRLTVL.

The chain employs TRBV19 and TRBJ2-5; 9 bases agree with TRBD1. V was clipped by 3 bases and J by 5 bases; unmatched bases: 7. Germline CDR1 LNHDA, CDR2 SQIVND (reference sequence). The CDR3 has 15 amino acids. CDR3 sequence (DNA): TGTGCCAGTAGTATGAACAGGGGGCGCACGGAGACCCAGTACTTC. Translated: CASSMNRGRTETQYF.

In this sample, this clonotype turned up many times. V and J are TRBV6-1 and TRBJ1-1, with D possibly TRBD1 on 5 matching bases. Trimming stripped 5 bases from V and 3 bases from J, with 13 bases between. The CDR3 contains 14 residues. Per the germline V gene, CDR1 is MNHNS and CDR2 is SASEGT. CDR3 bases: TGTGCCAGCAGTACAGAGCTGGGGGACACTGAAGCTTTCTTT. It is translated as CASSTELGDTEAFF.

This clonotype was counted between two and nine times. DNA of the CDR3: TGTGCCAGCAGCAACGTACGTCCAAACACCGGGGAGCTGTTTTTT. Protein product: CASSNVRPNTGELFF. The chain has TRBV9 and TRBJ2-2, with D uncertain. The V end lost 4 bases, the J end lost 2 bases, and 12 bases lay between the germline ends. CDR1 and CDR2 from the germline V gene are SGDLS and YYNGEE. CDR3 length: 15 amino acids.

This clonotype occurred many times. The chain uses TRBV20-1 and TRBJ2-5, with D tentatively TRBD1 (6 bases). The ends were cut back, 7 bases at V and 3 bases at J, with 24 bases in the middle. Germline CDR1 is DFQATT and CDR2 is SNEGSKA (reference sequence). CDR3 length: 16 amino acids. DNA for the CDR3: TGCAGTGGAATCCCTTCGTCGACAGGTACCAAAGAGACCCAGTACTTC. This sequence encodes CSGIPSSTGTKETQYF.

Written as DNA, the CDR3 is TGCAGTGCTAGAGAACAGGGGGTCGGCGAGCAGTACTTC. Residues: CSAREQGVGEQYF. This chain uses TRBV20-1 with TRBJ2-7; TRBD1 aligns across 8 bases. Trimming removed 0 bases from V and 6 bases from J; junction bases left unmatched: 4. The CDR3 is 13 amino acids. The germline V gene encodes CDR1 DFQATT and CDR2 SNEGSKA (reference sequence).

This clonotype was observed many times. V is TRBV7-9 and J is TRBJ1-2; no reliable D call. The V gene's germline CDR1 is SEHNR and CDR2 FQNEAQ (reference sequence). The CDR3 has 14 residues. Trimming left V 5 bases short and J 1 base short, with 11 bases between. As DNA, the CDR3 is TGTGCCAGCAGCCCCAGTGGGAATAACTATGGCTACACCTTC. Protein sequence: CASSPSGNNYGYTF.

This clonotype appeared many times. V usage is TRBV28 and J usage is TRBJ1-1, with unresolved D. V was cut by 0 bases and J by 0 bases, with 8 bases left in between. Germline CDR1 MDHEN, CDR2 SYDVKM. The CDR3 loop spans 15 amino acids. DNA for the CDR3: TGTGCCAGCAGTTTATGGACTAGGGTGAACACTGAAGCTTTCTTT. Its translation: CASSLWTRVNTEAFF.

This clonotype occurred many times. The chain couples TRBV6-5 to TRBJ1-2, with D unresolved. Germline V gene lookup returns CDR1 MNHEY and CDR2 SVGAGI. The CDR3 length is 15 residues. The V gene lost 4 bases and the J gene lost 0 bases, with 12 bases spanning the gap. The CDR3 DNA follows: TGTGCCAGCAGTTCCCACGACAAACCTAACTATGGCTACACCTTC. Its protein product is CASSSHDKPNYGYTF.

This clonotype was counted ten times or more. The CDR3 sequence is CASSLDPGSNQPQHF. Here the CDR3 DNA reads TGCGCCAGCAGCTTGGACCCCGGAAGCAATCAGCCCCAGCATTTT. The chain employs TRBV5-1 and TRBJ1-5; no clear D gene. The germline V and J ends were trimmed by 0 bases and 1 base, with 8 bases remaining between them. This CDR3 is 15 amino acids long. Germline values: CDR1 SGHRS, CDR2 YFSETQ.

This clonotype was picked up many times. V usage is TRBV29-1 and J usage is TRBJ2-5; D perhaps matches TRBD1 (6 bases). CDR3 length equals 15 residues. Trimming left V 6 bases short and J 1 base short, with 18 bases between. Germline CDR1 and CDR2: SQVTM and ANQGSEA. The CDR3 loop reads CSVSGTRVFQETQYF. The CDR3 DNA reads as TGCAGCGTGAGTGGGACAAGGGTATTCCAAGAGACCCAGTACTTC.